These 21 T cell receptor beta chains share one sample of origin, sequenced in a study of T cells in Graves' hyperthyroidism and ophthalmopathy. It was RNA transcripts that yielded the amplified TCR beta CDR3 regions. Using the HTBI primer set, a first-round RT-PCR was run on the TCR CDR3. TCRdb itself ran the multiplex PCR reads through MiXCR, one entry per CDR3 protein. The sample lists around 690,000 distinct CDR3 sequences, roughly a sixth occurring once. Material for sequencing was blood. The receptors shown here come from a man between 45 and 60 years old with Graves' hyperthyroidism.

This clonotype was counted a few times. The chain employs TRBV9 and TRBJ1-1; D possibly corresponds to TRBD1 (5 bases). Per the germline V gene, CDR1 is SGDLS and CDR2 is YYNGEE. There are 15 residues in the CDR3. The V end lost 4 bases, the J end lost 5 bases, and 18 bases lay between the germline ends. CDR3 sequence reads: CASSSRWNEGTEAFF. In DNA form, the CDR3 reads TGTGCCAGCAGCTCCCGGTGGAACGAGGGGACTGAAGCTTTCTTT.

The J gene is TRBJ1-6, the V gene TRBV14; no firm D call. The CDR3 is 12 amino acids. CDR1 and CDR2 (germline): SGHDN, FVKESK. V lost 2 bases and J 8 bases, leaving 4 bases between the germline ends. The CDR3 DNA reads TGTGCCAGCAGCCAATCGGATTCACCCCTCCACTTT. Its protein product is CASSQSDSPLHF. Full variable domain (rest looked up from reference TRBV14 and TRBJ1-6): EAGVTQFPSHSVIEKGQTVTLRCDPISGHDNLYWYRRVMGKEIKFLLHFVKESKQDESGMPNNRFLAERTGGTYSTLKVQPAELEDSGVYFCASSQSDSPLHFGNGTRLTVT.

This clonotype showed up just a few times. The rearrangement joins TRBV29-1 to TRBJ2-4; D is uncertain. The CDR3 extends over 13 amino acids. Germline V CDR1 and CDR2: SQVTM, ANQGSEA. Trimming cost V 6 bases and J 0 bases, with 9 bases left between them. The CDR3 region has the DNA TGCAGCGTCGTTCCCCTAGCCAAAAACATTCAGTACTTC. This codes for CSVVPLAKNIQYF. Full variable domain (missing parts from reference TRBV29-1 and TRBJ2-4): SAVISQKPSRDICQRGTSLTIQCQVDSQVTMMFWYRQQPGQSLTLIATANQGSEATYESGFVIDKFPISRPNLTFSTLTVSNMSPEDSSIYLCSVVPLAKNIQYFGAGTRLSVL.

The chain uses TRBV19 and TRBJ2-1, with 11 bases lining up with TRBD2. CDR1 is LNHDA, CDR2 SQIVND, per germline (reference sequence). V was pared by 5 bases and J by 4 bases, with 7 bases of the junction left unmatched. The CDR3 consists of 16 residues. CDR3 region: CASSGLLAGVYNEQFF. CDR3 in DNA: TGTGCCAGTAGTGGACTACTAGCGGGAGTGTACAATGAGCAGTTCTTC.

CDR3 residues: CASSPGVGGTVSTEAFF. In nucleotides, the CDR3 is TGTGCCAGCTCCCCTGGGGTCGGGGGAACGGTGAGCACTGAAGCTTTCTTT. This chain joins TRBV18 and TRBJ1-1, with D possibly being TRBD1 (5 bases). Per germline, CDR1 KGHSH and CDR2 LQKENI. V was trimmed by 6 bases and J by 4 bases, leaving 24 bases between them. The CDR3 covers 17 residues.

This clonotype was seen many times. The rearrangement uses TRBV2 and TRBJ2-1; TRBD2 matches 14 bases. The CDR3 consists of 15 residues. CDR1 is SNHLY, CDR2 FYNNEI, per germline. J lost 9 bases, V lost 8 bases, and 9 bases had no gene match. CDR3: CASRGLAGELSEQFF. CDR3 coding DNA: TGTGCCAGCCGGGGACTAGCGGGAGAATTGAGTGAGCAGTTCTTC.

CDR3 amino acids: CASSLAVGSSYNSPLHF. The CDR3 DNA sequence: TGTGCCAGCAGCTTAGCGGTGGGGAGCTCCTATAATTCACCCCTCCACTTT. The rearrangement links TRBV7-8 to TRBJ1-6; no clear D. The germline gives CDR1 SGHVS, CDR2 FQNEAQ. The CDR3 sequence is 17 residues long. Trimming left V 0 bases short and J 0 bases short, with 9 bases between.

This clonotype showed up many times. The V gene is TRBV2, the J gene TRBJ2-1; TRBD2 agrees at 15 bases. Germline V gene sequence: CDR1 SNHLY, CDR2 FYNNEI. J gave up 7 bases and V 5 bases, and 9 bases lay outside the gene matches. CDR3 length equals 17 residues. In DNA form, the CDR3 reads TGTGCCAGCAGTCGGACTAGCGGGAGGGCCGTCCCGAATGAGCAGTTCTTC. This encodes CASSRTSGRAVPNEQFF. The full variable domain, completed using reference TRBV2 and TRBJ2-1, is EPEVTQTPSHQVTQMGQEVILRCVPISNHLYFYWYRQILGQKVEFLVSFYNNEISEKSEIFDDQFSVERPDGSNFTLKIRSTKLEDSAMYFCASSRTSGRAVPNEQFFGPGTRLTVL.

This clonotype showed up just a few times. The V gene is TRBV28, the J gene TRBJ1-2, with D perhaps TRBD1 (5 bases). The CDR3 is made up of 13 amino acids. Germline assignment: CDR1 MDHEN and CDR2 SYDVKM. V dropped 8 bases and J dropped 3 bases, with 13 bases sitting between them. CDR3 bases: TGTGCCAGCGACTACGGGGGAGACTATGGCTACACCTTC. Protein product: CASDYGGDYGYTF.

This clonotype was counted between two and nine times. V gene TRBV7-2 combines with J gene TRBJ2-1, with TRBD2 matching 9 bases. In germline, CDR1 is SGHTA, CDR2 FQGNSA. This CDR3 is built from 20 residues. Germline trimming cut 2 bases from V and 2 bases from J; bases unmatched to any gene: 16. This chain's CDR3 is CASSLYGGRVQNPAYNEQFF. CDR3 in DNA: TGTGCCAGCAGCTTATACGGCGGGAGGGTCCAAAATCCAGCCTACAATGAGCAGTTCTTC.

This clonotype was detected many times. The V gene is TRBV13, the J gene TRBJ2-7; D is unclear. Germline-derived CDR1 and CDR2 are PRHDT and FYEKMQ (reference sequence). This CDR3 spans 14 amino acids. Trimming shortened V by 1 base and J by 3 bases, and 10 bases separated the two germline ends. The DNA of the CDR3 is TGTGCCAGCAGCTTAGCGGCCTTAAACTACGAGCAGTACTTC. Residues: CASSLAALNYEQYF.

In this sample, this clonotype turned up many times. The CDR3 nucleotides read TGTGCCAGCAGCCCCCAGGGGTTCTCCAATCAGCCCCAGCATTTT. Its translation: CASSPQGFSNQPQHF. V and J are TRBV9 and TRBJ1-5; maybe TRBD1 (6 bases). Germline CDR1 and CDR2: SGDLS and YYNGEE. This CDR3 has 15 residues. The V gene lost 4 bases and the J gene lost 3 bases, with 14 bases spanning the gap.

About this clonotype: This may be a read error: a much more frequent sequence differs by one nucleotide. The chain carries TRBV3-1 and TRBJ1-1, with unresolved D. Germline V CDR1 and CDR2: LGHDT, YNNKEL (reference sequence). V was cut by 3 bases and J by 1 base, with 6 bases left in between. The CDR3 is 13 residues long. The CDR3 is CASSQGWNTEAFF. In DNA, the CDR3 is TGTGCCAGCAGCCAGGGTTGGAACACTGAAGCTTTCTTT.

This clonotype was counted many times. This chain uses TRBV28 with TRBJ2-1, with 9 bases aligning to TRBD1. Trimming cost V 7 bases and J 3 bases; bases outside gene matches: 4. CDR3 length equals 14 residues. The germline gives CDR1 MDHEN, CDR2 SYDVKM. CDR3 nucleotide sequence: TGTGCCAGCAATCCGGGACAGGGCTACAATGAGCAGTTCTTC. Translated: CASNPGQGYNEQFF.

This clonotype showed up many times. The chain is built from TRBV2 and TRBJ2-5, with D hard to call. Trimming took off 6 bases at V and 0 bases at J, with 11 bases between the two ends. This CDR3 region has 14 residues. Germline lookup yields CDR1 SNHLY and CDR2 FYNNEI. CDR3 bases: TGTGCCAGCAGCCCGACTTATAACCAAGAGACCCAGTACTTC. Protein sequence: CASSPTYNQETQYF.

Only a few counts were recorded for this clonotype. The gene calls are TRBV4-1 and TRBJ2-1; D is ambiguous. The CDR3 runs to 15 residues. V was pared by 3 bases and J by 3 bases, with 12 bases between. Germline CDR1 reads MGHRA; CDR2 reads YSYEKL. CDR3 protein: CASSHPTVGYNEQFF. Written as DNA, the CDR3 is TGCGCCAGCAGCCACCCGACGGTCGGCTACAATGAGCAGTTCTTC.

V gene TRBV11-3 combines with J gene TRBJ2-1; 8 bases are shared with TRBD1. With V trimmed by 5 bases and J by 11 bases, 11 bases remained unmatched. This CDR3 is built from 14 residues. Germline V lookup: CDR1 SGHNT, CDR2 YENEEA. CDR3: CASSQGVRGHKQFF. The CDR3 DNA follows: TGTGCCAGCAGCCAAGGTGTCAGGGGGCATAAGCAGTTCTTC.

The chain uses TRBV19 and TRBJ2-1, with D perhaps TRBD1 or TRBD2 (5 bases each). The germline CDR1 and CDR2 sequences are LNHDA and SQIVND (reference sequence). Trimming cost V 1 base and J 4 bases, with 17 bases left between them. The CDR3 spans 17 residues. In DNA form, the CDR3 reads TGTGCCAGTAGTATAGCTGGGGGATCCCCCTTGTACAATGAGCAGTTCTTC. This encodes CASSIAGGSPLYNEQFF.

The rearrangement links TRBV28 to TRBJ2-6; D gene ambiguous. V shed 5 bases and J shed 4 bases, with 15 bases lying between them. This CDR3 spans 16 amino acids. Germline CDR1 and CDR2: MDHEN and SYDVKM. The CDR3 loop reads CASSKLHGSGANVLTF. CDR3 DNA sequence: TGTGCCAGCAGTAAACTACACGGATCAGGGGCCAACGTCCTGACTTTC.

The CDR3 sequence is CASSDVRRGSNQPQHF. The CDR3 bases are TGTGCCAGCAGTGACGTCCGCAGGGGAAGCAATCAGCCCCAGCATTTT. The chain has TRBV2 and TRBJ1-5, with D perhaps matching TRBD1 (6 bases). The V gene lost 3 bases and the J gene lost 1 base, with 13 bases spanning the gap. This CDR3 comprises 16 residues. Germline V CDR1 and CDR2: SNHLY, FYNNEI.

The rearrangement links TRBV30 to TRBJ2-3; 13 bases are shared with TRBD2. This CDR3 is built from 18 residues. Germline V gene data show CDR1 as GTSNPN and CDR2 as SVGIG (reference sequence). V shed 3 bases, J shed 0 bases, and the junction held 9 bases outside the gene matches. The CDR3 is CAWRFGTSGEMSTDTQYF. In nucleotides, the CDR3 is TGTGCCTGGAGATTCGGGACTAGCGGGGAAATGAGCACAGATACGCAGTATTTT.